This T cell receptor (beta chain) appears in the sequencing data of a study of cytomegalovirus exposure and HLA in healthy donors. The study's findings and limits: TCR beta V segments were, for the most part, productive about 87% or about 30% of the time in an earlier analysis. Being indistinguishable, some V segments were excluded, TRBV6-2 and TRBV6-3 among them.

With respect to this clone: As yet, its antigen is unknown.

Researchers ran the PCR with 60 Vbeta and 13 Jbeta primers. This table comes from immunoSEQ multiplex PCR, and its TCRdb copy is limited to in-frame clones, with some not included. The data hold 200,000 to 250,000 clones, with around 73% observed a single time. The CDR3 runs 22 residues. V was clipped by 6 bases and J by 1 base, with 35 bases between them. CDR1 and CDR2 from the germline V gene are KGHSH and LQKENI. The TCR was taken from a male donor in good health and CMV-seronegative. The rearrangement uses TRBV18 and TRBJ2-3; possibly TRBD1 for D (8 bases). Sequenced sample: PBMCs. This CDR3 reads CASSPYRGEIASGHSRTDTQYF. Here the CDR3 DNA reads TGTGCCAGCTCTCCGTACAGGGGGGAGATTGCTAGCGGCCATTCTCGCACAGATACGCAGTATTTT.